The sequence of this TCR beta chain was determined in a study of T cells in Graves' hyperthyroidism and ophthalmopathy. Using RNA transcripts as the source, TCR beta CDR3 regions were amplified. Primed by the HTBI set, a first-round RT-PCR was run on the TCR CDR3. TCRdb reprocessed the multiplex PCR reads via MiXCR and lists one record per CDR3 protein. Altogether approximately 510,000 distinct CDR3 sequences are present, approximately 48% being singletons, with the ten largest covering about 40%. V was pared by 5 bases and J by 4 bases, with 21 bases between. Germline CDR1 DFQATT, CDR2 SNEGSKA (reference sequence). The CDR3 is 15 amino acids.

This clonotype originated in an adult woman with Graves' disease, either hyperthyroidism or ophthalmopathy (not recorded which). This chain uses TRBV20-1 with TRBJ2-7, with TRBD1 as a possible D gene (6 bases). Sequencing input: peripheral blood or thyroid tissue (not recorded which). The CDR3 nucleotides are TGCAGTGCTCAGGAAGGAACAGGGTTTACATACGAGCAGTACTTC. As protein: CSAQEGTGFTYEQYF.